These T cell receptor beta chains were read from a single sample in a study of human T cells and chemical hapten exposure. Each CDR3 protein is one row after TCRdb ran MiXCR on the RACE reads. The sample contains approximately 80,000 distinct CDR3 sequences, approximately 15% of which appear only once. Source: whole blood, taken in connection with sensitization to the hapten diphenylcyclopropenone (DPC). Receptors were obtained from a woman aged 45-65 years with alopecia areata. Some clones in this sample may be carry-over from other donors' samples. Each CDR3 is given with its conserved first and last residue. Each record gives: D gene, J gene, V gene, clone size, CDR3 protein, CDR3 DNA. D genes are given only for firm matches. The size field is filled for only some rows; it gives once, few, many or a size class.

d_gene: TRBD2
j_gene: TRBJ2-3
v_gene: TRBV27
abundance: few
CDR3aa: CASSLSRAGSTDTQYF
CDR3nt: TGTGCCAGCAGTTTATCGCGAGCGGGGAGCACAGATACGCAGTATTTT

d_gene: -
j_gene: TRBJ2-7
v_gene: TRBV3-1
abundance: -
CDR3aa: CASSLRGWAFPYEQYF
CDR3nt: TGTGCCAGCAGCCTCAGGGGTTGGGCTTTTCCCTACGAGCAGTACTTC

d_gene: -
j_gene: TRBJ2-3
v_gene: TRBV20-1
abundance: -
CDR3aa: CSAQSGSTDTQYF
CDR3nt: TGCAGTGCTCAAAGCGGAAGCACAGATACGCAGTATTTT

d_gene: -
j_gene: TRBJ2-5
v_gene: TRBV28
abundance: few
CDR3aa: CASSGGRGPRQETQYF
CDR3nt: TGTGCCAGCAGTGGGGGAAGGGGACCACGCCAAGAGACCCAGTACTTC

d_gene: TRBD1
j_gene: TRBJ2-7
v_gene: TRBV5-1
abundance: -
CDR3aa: CASSSSTGGLHEQYF
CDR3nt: TGCGCCAGCAGCTCCTCGACAGGGGGCCTCCACGAGCAGTACTTC

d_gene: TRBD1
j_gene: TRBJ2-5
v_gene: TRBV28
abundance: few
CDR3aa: CASSSDRGTGETQYF
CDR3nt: TGTGCCAGCAGTTCCGACAGGGGGACGGGAGAGACCCAGTACTTC

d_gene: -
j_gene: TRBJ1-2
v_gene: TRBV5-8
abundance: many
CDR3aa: CASSLGQNYGYTF
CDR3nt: TGTGCCAGCAGCTTAGGACAGAACTATGGCTACACCTTC

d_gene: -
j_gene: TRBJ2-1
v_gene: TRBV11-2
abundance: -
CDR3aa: CASSSTRAYNEQFF
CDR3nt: TGTGCCAGCAGCTCTACCCGCGCGTACAATGAGCAGTTCTTC

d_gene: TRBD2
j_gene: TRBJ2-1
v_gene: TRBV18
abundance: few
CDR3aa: CASSPPLAGPEQFF
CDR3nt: TGTGCCAGCTCACCACCCCTAGCGGGACCCGAGCAGTTCTTC

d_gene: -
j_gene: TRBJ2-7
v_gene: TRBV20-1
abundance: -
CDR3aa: CSARKDPYEQYF
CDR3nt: TGCAGTGCTAGAAAGGACCCTTACGAGCAGTACTTC

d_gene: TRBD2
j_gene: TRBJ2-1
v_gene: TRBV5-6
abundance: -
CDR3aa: CASSLVGGSLYNEQFF
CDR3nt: TGTGCCAGCAGCTTGGTGGGCGGGAGCTTATACAATGAGCAGTTCTTC

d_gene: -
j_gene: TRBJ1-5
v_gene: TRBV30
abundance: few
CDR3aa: CACGLSNQPQHF
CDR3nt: TGTGCCTGCGGACTGAGCAATCAGCCCCAGCATTTT

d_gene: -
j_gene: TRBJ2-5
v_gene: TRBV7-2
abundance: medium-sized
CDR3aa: CASSLSSTQETQYF
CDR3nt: TGTGCCAGCAGCTTGTCCAGCACCCAAGAGACCCAGTACTTC

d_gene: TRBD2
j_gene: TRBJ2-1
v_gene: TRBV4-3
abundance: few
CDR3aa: CASSPLTSGRTSRDEQFF
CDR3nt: TGCGCCAGCAGCCCCCTGACTAGCGGGAGGACCAGCCGCGATGAGCAGTTCTTC

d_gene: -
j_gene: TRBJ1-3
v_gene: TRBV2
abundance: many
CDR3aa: CASSRTVSGNTIYF
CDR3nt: TGTGCCAGCAGTAGGACAGTCTCTGGAAACACCATATATTTT

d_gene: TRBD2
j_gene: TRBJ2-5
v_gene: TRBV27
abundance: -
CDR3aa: CASTKLAVYQETQYF
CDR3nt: TGTGCCAGCACCAAACTAGCGGTGTACCAAGAGACCCAGTACTTC

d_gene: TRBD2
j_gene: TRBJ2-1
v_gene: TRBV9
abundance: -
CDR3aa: CASSPDAHLADPGNEQFF
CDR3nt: TGTGCCAGCAGCCCGGACGCCCACCTAGCGGACCCCGGGAATGAGCAGTTCTTC

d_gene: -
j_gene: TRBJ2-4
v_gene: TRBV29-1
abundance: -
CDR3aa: CSVEARDIQYF
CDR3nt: TGCAGCGTTGAAGCCCGAGACATTCAGTACTTC

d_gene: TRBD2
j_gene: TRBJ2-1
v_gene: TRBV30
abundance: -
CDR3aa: CACVAGTSGSYEQFF
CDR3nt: TGTGCCTGCGTAGCCGGGACTAGCGGGAGTTATGAGCAGTTCTTC

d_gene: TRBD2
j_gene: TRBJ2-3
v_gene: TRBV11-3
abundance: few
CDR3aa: CASSLAGGPSDTQYF
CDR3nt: TGTGCCAGCAGCTTAGCGGGAGGGCCTTCAGATACGCAGTATTTT

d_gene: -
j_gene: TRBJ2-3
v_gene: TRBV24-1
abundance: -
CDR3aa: CATSVGVGTDTQYF
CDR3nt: TGTGCCACCAGTGTGGGGGTTGGCACAGATACGCAGTATTTT

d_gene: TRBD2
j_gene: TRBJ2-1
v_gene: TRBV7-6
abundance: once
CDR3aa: CASSLRTSVYNEQFF
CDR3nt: TGTGCCAGCAGCTTAAGGACTAGCGTCTACAATGAGCAGTTCTTC

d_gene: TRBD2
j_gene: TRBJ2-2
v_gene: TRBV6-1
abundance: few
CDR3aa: CASSERLAGDTGELFF
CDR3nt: TGTGCCAGCAGTGAAAGACTAGCGGGAGACACCGGGGAGCTGTTTTTT

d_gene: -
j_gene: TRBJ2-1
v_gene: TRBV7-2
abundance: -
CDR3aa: CASSLNFPSEQFF
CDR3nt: TGTGCCAGCAGCTTAAACTTCCCTAGTGAGCAGTTCTTC

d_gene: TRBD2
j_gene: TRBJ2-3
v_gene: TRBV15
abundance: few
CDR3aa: CATSRELAGSTDTQYF
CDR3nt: TGTGCCACCAGCAGAGAGTTAGCGGGGAGCACAGATACGCAGTATTTT

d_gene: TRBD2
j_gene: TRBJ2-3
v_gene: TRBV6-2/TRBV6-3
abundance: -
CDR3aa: CASSYIVSGSTDTQYF
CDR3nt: TGTGCCAGCAGTTACATCGTTAGCGGGAGCACAGATACGCAGTATTTT

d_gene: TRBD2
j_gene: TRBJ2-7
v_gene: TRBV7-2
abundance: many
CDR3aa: CASSTTTSGSYEQYF
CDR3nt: TGTGCCAGCAGCACCACGACTAGCGGATCCTACGAGCAGTACTTC

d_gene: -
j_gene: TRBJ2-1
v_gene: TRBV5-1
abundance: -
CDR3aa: CASSVRDNPYNEQFF
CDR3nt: TGCGCCAGCAGCGTCCGGGACAACCCATACAATGAGCAGTTCTTC

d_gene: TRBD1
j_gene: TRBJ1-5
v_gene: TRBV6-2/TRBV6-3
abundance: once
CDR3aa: CASSYSTQGGQPQHF
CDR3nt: TGTGCCAGCAGTTACTCGACACAGGGGGGTCAGCCCCAGCATTTT

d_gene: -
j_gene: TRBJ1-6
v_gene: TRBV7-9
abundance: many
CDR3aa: CASSLSGGFTSPLHF
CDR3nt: TGTGCCAGCAGCTTATCCGGAGGATTCACTTCACCCCTCCACTTT

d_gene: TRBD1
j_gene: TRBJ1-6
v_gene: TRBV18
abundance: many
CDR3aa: CASSPDRGGSPLHF
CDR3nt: TGTGCCAGCTCACCGGACAGGGGAGGGTCACCCCTCCACTTT

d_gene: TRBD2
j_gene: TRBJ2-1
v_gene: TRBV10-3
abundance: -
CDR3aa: CAISGTSGGLGAEQFF
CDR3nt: TGTGCCATCAGCGGGACTAGTGGGGGCCTGGGGGCTGAGCAGTTCTTC

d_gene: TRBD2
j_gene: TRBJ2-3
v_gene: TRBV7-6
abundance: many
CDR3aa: CASSTTSGDFTDTQYF
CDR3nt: TGTGCCAGCAGCACAACTAGCGGGGATTTCACAGATACGCAGTATTTT

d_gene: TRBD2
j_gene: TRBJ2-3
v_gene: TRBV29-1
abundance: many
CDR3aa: CSVGGLRETRTDTQYF
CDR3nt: TGCAGCGTGGGGGGACTGCGGGAGACGCGGACAGATACGCAGTATTTT

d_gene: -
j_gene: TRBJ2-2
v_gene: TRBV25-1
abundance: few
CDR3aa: CASSDTTGSVTGELFF
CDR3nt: TGTGCCAGCAGTGACACTACAGGGTCGGTCACCGGGGAGCTGTTTTTT

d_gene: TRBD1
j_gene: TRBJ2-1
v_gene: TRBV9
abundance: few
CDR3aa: CASSVAGQGYNEQFF
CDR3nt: TGTGCCAGCAGCGTAGCGGGACAGGGGTACAATGAGCAGTTCTTC

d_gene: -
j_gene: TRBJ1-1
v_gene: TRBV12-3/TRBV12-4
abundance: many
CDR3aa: CASSLSGRNTEAFF
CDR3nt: TGTGCCAGCAGTTTGTCAGGCAGGAACACTGAAGCTTTCTTT

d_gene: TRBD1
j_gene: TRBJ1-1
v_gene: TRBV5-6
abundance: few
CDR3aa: CASSPTLRQGRNTEAFF
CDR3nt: TGTGCCAGCAGCCCGACACTTCGACAGGGACGAAACACTGAAGCTTTCTTT

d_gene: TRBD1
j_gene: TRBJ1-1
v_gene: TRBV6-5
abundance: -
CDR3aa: CASSNRGGVVTEAFF
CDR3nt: TGTGCCAGCAGTAACAGGGGGGGAGTGGTCACTGAAGCTTTCTTT

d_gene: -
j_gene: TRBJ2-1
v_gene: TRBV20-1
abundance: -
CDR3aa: CSARDVTGNEQFF
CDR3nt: TGCAGTGCTAGAGATGTGACTGGGAATGAGCAGTTCTTC

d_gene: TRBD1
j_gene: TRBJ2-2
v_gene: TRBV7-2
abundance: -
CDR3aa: CASSLGQGSPGELFF
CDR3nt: TGTGCCAGCAGCCTTGGACAGGGGAGTCCCGGGGAGCTGTTTTTT

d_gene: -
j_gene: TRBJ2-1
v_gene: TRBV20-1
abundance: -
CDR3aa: CSARGTGPYNEQFF
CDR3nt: TGCAGTGCTAGAGGAACAGGCCCCTACAATGAGCAGTTCTTC

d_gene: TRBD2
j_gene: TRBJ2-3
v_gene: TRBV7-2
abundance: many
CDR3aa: CASSLAGAGTDTQYF
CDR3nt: TGTGCCAGCAGCTTAGCGGGAGCGGGGACAGATACGCAGTATTTT

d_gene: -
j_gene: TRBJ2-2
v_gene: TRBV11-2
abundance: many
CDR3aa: CASSLTNTGELFF
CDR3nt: TGTGCCAGCAGCTTAACGAACACCGGGGAGCTGTTTTTT

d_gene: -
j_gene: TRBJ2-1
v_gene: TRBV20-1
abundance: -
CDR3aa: CSAPAPPRTISSQFF
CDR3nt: TGCAGTGCACCCGCACCACCTCGGACTATAAGTTCGCAGTTCTTC

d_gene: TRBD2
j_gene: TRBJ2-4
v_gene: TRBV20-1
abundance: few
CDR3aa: CSARESRLAELAKNIQYF
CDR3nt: TGCAGTGCTAGAGAATCAAGACTAGCGGAGCTAGCCAAAAACATTCAGTACTTC

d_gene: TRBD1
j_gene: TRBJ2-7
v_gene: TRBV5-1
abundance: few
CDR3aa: CASTKTGTGSYEQYF
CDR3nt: TGCGCCAGCACCAAAACCGGGACAGGGTCCTACGAGCAGTACTTC

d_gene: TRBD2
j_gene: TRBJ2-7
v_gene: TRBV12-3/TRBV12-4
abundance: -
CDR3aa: CASSFLTSGISEQYF
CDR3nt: TGTGCCAGCAGTTTTCTCACTAGCGGTATTAGCGAGCAGTACTTC

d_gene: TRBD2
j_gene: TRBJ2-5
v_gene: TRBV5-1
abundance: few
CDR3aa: CASTGLARYAGQETQYF
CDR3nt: TGCGCCAGCACGGGACTAGCGCGCTATGCCGGCCAAGAGACCCAGTACTTC

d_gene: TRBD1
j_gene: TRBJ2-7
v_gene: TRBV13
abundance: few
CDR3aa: CASSLGTGTGIEQYF
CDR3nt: TGTGCCAGCAGCTTAGGAACCGGGACAGGGATCGAGCAGTACTTC